This entry features one T cell receptor (beta chain) sequence. The entry originates in a study of blood T cell repertoires in COVID-19. On the study more broadly: Samples taken during acute and convalescent COVID-19 were collected in the United States, Italy and Spain.

The authors' processing: Scientists estimated how many nucleated cells there were by amplifying reference gene primers. This table comes from immunoSEQ multiplex PCR, and its TCRdb copy is limited to in-frame clones, with some not included. The V and J calls and the clone size are those of that table, but D and trimming were determined from the DNA. Of about 170,000 clones listed, approximately 86% are singletons. Sequencing was carried out using peripheral blood. The receptor was isolated from a woman aged 80 or over in a cohort sampled during active or convalescent COVID-19.

In DNA, the CDR3 is TGTGCCAGCAGCGTGACAGTACTTCATAACTATGGCTACACCTTC. Residues: CASSVTVLHNYGYTF. The gene calls are TRBV13 and TRBJ1-2; D might be TRBD1 (5 bases). CDR1 and CDR2 from the germline V gene are PRHDT and FYEKMQ (reference sequence). This CDR3 has 15 residues. The V end lost 5 bases, the J end lost 1 base, and 14 bases lay between the germline ends.